What follows are 2 T cell receptor beta chains derived from one specimen sequenced in a study of cytomegalovirus exposure and HLA in healthy donors. Researchers ran the PCR with 60 Vbeta and 13 Jbeta primers. Sequenced by immunoSEQ multiplex PCR; TCRdb stores in-frame clones only, minus some. The sample holds fewer than 200,000 clones, 80% to 90% seen once. The sequenced material came from PBMCs. The source is a man between 45 and 60 years old in good health and CMV-seropositive.

A few counts support this clone. The V gene is TRBV2, the J gene TRBJ2-3; 9 bases map to TRBD2. Looked up from germline, CDR1 is SNHLY and CDR2 is FYNNEI. The CDR3 loop spans 15 amino acids. After removal of 7 bases from V and 6 bases from J, the junction contained 11 bases not matched to a gene. The CDR3 spells CASIKRAGGGDTQYF. The CDR3 DNA is TGTGCCAGCATTAAGAGAGCGGGGGGTGGGGATACGCAGTATTTT.

CDR3 bases: TGTGCCAGCAGCTTTCGGGAAAAGAACACTGAAGCTTTCTTT. Protein: CASSFREKNTEAFF. The rearrangement uses TRBV5-5 and TRBJ1-1; D uncertain. The V and J ends lost 2 bases and 1 base respectively, with 9 bases between them. Germline loops: CDR1 SGHKS, CDR2 YYEKEE (reference sequence). This CDR3 has 14 residues.